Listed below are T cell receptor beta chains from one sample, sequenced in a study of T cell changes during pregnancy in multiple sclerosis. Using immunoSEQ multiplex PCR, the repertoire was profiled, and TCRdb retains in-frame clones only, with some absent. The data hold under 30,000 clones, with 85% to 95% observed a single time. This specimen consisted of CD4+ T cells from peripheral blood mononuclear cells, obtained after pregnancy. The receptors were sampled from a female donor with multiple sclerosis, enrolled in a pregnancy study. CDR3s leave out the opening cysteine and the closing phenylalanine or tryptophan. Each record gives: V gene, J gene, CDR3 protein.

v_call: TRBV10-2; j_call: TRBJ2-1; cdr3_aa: ASSQGVAGKKQF
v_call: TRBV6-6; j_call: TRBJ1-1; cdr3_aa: ASRGQGAGDTEAF
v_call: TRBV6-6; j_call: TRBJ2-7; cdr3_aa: ASSLIRGEQY
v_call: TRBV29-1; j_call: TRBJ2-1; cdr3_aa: SVRQGYNEQF
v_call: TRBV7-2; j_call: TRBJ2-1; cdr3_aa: ASSLLAGGNNEQF
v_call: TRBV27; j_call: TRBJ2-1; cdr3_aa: ASTRVSSYNEQF
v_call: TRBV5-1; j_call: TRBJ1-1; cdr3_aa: ASSLVGGLGDTEAF
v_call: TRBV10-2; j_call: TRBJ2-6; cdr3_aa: ASSDRYGSSGANVLT
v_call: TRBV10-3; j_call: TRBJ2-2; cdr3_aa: AISELSVSANTGELF
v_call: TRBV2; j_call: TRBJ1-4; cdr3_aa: ASSEQQGVEKLF
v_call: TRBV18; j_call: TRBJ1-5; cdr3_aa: ASSPAGAGGGNQPQH
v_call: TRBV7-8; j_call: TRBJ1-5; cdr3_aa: ASSLRDPGQGLQPQH
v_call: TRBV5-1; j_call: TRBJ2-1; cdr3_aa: ASSPGLAGHSEQF
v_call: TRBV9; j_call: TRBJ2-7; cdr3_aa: ASSVRDRVDHEQY
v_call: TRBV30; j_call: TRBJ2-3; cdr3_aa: AWSAGLAGGTDTQY
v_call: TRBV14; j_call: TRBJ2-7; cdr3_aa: ASSQRSGYEQY
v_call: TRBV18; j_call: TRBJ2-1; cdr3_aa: ASSPGESSYNEQF
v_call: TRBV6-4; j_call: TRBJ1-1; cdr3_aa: ASSVQEGTEAF
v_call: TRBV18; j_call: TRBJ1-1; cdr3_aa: ASSLDRNTEAF
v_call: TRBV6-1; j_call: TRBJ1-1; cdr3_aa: ASQSAENTEAF
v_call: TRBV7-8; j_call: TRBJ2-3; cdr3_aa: ASSLRRDRVADTQY
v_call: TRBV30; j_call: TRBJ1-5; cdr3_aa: AWAQGDQPQH
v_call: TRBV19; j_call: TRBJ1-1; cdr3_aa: ASRIGDTEAF
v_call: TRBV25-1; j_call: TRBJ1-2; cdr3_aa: ASSVALEDYGYT
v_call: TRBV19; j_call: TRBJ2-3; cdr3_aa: ASSMQAGPTDTQY
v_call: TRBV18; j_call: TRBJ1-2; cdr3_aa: ASSPRDGYT
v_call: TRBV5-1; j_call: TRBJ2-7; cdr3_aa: ASSFGTDYEQY
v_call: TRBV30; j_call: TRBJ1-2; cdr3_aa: AWSVGGYGYT
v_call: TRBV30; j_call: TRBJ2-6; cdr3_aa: AWDRGKVGANVLT
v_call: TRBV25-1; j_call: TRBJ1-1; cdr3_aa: ASRRQGMNTEAF
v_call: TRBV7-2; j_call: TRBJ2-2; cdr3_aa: ASSLRDREAGELF
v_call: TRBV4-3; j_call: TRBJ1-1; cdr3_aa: ASSLGRDVNTEAF
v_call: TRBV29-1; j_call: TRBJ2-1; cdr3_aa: SVLGTSGVGYNEQF
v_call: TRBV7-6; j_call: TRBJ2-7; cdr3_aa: ASSLALLAGVPHEQY
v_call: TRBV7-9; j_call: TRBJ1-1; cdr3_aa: ASSLGQAQTEAF
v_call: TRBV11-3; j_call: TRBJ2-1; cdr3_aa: ASSLDQSGSSRLGEQF
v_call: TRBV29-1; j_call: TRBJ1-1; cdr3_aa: SVDSQQVSTEAF
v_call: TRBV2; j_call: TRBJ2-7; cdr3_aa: ASSENRDRGGH
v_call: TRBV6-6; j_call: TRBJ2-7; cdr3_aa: ASRLGTSDEQY
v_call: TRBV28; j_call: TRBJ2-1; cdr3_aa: AGRSLRGLAEQEDEQF
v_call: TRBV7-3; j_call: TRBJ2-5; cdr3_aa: ASSLKSSSGGAETQY
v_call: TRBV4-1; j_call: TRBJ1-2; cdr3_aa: ASSLKIPRQPLYGYT
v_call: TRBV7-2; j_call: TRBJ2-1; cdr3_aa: ASSLALSSEQF
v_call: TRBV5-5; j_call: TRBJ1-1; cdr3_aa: ASSLRDRINTEAF
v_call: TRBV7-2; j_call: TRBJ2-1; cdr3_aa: ASSLPPGNEQF
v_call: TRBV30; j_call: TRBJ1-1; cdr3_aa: AWRLLRWAF
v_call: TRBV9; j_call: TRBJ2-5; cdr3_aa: ASSPGTSGGRGQETQY
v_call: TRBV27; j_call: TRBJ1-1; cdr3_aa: ASSPRQEAGTEAF